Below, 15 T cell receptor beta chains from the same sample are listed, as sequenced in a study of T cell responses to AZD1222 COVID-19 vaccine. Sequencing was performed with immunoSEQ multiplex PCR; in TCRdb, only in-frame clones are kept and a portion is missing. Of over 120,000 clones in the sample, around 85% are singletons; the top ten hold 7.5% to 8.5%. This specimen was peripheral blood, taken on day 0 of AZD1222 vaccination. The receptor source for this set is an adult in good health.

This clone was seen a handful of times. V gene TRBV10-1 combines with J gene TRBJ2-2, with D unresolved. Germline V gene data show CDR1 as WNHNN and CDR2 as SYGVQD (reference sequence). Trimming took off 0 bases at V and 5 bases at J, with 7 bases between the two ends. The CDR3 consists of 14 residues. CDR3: CASSESAETGELFF. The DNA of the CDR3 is TGCGCCAGCAGTGAGTCCGCAGAGACCGGGGAGCTGTTTTTT.

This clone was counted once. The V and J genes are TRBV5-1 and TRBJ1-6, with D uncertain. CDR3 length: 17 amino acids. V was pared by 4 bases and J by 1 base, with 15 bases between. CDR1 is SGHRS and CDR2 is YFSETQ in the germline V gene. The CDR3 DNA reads TGCGCCAGCAGCCTAACCGGGTCCCCATCCTATAATTCACCCCTCCACTTT. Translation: CASSLTGSPSYNSPLHF.

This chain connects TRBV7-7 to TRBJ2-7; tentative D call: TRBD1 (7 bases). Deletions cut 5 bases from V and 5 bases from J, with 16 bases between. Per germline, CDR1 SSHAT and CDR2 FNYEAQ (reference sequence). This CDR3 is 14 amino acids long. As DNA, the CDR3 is TGTGCCAGCAGCCCCCGGGGGACAGCCGACGAGCAGTACTTC. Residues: CASSPRGTADEQYF.

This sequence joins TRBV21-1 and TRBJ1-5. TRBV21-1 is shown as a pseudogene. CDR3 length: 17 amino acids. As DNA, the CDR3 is TGTGCCAGCGGGGTTCGGGTTCGGCGGAGAGGCAATCAGCCCCAGCATTTT. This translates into CASGVRVRRRGNQPQHF.

The CDR3 DNA reads as TGTGCCATCAGTGCACAGGGTGTGAACACTGAAGCTTTCTTT. It codes for CAISAQGVNTEAFF. The V call is TRBV10-3, the J call TRBJ1-1; possibly TRBD1 for D (6 bases). V dropped 4 bases and J dropped 0 bases, with 9 bases sitting between them. In germline, CDR1 is ENHRY, CDR2 SYGVKD. The CDR3 is made up of 14 amino acids.

CDR3 coding DNA: TGTGCCAGCAGCCTTCCCACTGAAGCTTTCTTT. As protein: CASSLPTEAFF. The chain recombines TRBV7-9 with TRBJ1-1; D not certain. Trimming cost V 5 bases and J 4 bases, with 5 bases left between them. The CDR3 consists of 11 residues. CDR1 is SEHNR, CDR2 FQNEAQ, per germline (reference sequence).

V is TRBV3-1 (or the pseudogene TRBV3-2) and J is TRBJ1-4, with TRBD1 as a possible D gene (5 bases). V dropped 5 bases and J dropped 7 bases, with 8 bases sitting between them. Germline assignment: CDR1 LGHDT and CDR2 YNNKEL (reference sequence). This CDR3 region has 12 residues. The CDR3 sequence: CASSLGGEKLFF. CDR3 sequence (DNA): TGTGCCAGCAGCTTGGGGGGTGAAAAACTGTTTTTT.

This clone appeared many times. The DNA for the CDR3 is TGTGCCAGCAGCCAAACCTACGAGCAGTACTTC. Protein: CASSQTYEQYF. The rearrangement uses TRBV6-5 and TRBJ2-7; D is ambiguous. CDR1 and CDR2 from the germline V gene are MNHEY and SVGAGI. Trimming pared 6 bases from V and 2 bases from J, leaving 5 bases between. The CDR3 runs to 11 residues.

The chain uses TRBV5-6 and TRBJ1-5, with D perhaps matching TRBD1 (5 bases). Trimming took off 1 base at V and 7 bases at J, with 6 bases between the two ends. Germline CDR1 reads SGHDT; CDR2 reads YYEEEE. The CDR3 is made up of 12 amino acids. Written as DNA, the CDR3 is TGTGCCAGCAGCTTGAGGGGACAGCCCCAGCATTTT. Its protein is CASSLRGQPQHF.

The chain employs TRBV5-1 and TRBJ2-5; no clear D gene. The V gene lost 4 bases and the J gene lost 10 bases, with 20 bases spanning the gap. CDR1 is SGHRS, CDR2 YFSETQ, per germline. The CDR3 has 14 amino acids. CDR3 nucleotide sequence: TGCGCCAGCAGCCGGGCGGATAGCTGGGAAGTCCAGTACTTC. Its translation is CASSRADSWEVQYF.

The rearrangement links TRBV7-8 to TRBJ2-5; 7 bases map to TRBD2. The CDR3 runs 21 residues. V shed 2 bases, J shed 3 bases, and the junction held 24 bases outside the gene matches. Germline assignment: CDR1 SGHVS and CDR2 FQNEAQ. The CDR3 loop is CASSLTAWVWELAPVKETQYF. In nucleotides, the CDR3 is TGTGCCAGCAGCTTAACCGCGTGGGTGTGGGAACTAGCGCCCGTGAAAGAGACCCAGTACTTC.

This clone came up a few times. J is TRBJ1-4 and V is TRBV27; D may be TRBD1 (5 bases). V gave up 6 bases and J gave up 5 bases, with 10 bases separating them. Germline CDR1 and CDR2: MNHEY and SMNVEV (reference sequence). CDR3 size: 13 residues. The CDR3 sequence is CASRPSGNEKLFF. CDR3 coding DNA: TGTGCCAGCAGGCCATCAGGGAATGAAAAACTGTTTTTT.

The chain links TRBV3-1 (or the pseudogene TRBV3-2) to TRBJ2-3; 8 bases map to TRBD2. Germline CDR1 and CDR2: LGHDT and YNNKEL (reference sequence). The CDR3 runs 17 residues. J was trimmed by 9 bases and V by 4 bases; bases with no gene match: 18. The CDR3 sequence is CASSPWRAGGAGETQYF. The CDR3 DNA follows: TGTGCCAGCAGCCCCTGGCGCGCCGGGGGGGCGGGAGAGACGCAGTATTTT.

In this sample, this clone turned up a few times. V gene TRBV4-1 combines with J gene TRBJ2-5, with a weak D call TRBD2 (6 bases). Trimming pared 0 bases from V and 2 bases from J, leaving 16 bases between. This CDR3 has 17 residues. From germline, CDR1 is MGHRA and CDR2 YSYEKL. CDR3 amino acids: CASSQEGDGGGQETQYF. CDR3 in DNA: TGCGCCAGCAGCCAAGAAGGAGACGGGGGTGGGCAAGAGACCCAGTACTTC.

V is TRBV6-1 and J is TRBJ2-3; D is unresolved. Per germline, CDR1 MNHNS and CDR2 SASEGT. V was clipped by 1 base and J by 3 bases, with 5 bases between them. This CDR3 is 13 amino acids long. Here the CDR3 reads CASSEVVTDTQYF. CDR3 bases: TGTGCCAGCAGTGAAGTAGTAACAGATACGCAGTATTTT.